Given below is one TCR beta chain in context. How the authors handled the data: Reference gene primer amplification yielded estimated nucleated cell counts. Profiling relied on immunoSEQ multiplex PCR, and the TCRdb table lists in-frame clones only, not all of them. V, J and clone size are taken as reported in that table, and D and trimming were inferred from the DNA itself. The data hold around 170,000 clones, with 74% observed a single time. This sample was included in a study of blood T cell repertoires in COVID-19. At the level of the study: From the United States, Italy and Spain came samples of acute and convalescent COVID-19. PBMCs, B-cell-depleted T cells, or T cells provided the cDNA or gDNA that made up the material.

Germline V gives CDR1 SGHRS, CDR2 YFSETQ. This CDR3 has 16 amino acids. Between the trimmed V and J ends, which lost 4 bases and 0 bases, there was a span of 16 bases. V gene TRBV5-1 combines with J gene TRBJ1-1; D uncertain. The sequenced sample consisted of peripheral blood. The receptor was isolated from a woman older than 75 with acute or convalescent COVID-19. DNA of the CDR3: TGCGCCAGCAGCCCGTCCGGGGATGGGTTGAACACTGAAGCTTTCTTT. Protein: CASSPSGDGLNTEAFF. Supplemented by reference TRBV5-1 and TRBJ1-1, the full variable domain reads KAGVTQTPRYLIKTRGQQVTLSCSPISGHRSVSWYQQTPGQGLQFLFEYFSETQRNKGNFPGRFSGRQFSNSRSEMNVSTLELGDSALYLCASSPSGDGLNTEAFFGQGTRLTVV.